This TCR beta chain derives from a study of T cell responses to AZD1222 COVID-19 vaccine. Study results and limitations: The donor cohort was predominantly white British with a female majority, and clonal diversity may have been underestimated. The study sampled repertoires only after the peak T cell response. A reported finding is that nearly half of spike-specific TCRs target unmutated variant regions. The number of AZD1222 recipients seropositive at baseline was only five to seven.

Concerning this clone: The antigen is undetermined.

The method was immunoSEQ multiplex PCR; TCRdb's version includes in-frame clones alone and lacks a portion of them. The table lists around 200,000 clones, 94% of them singletons. The germline V and J ends were trimmed by 6 bases and 2 bases, with 7 bases remaining between them. Germline CDR1 MDHEN, CDR2 SYDVKM. The CDR3 has 12 residues. The chain has TRBV28 and TRBJ1-1; D call uncertain. Sequencing used peripheral blood, obtained 28 days after the second AZD1222 dose. The sequence came from an adult who received the AZD1222 COVID-19 vaccine. CDR3 residues: CASSPINTEAFF. For the CDR3, the DNA is TGTGCCAGCAGCCCAATTAACACTGAAGCTTTCTTT.